What follows are 16 T cell receptor beta chains derived from one specimen sequenced in a study of OX40 agonist ivuxolimab in advanced cancers. Assay used: immunoSEQ multiplex PCR; TCRdb lists only in-frame clones, some missing. The sample comprises just under 65,000 clones, about 90% of which are singletons, and about 4.8% rests with the top ten. Sequences were derived from CD4+ or CD8+ T cells sorted from blood, sampled in a trial of the OX40 agonist ivuxolimab. The receptor source for this set is an adult with an advanced solid tumor such as melanoma, head and neck, liver or kidney cancer.

V usage is TRBV30 and J usage is TRBJ2-2; 10 nucleotides match TRBD1. After removal of 3 bases from V and 3 bases from J, the junction contained 1 base not matched to a gene. Germline assignment: CDR1 GTSNPN and CDR2 SVGIG (reference sequence). The CDR3 loop spans 14 amino acids. The CDR3: CAWSGQGDTGELFF. CDR3 nucleotide sequence: TGTGCCTGGAGCGGACAGGGGGACACCGGGGAGCTGTTTTTT. The variable domain in full, completed from reference TRBV30 and TRBJ2-2, reads SQTIHQWPATLVQPVGSPLSLECTVEGTSNPNLYWYRQAAGRGLQLLFYSVGIGQISSEVPQNLSASRPQDRQFILSSKKLLLSDSGFYLCAWSGQGDTGELFFGEGSRLTVL.

This chain uses TRBV19 with TRBJ2-7; unclear D gene. V dropped 10 bases and J dropped 1 base, with 23 bases sitting between them. The CDR3 is 16 residues long. Germline V CDR1 and CDR2: LNHDA, SQIVND (reference sequence). The CDR3 nucleotides read TGTGCCACTCGTCGACCCAAGGGTGGTAGGTCCTACGAGCAGTACTTC. As protein: CATRRPKGGRSYEQYF. Combining the CDR3 with reference TRBV19 and TRBJ2-7 gives the whole variable domain DGGITQSPKYLFRKEGQNVTLSCEQNLNHDAMYWYRQDPGQGLRLIYYSQIVNDFQKGDIAEGYSVSREKKESFPLTVTSAQKNPTAFYLCATRRPKGGRSYEQYFGPGTRLTVT.

This clone is medium-sized by share. The V gene is TRBV5-6, the J gene TRBJ1-1; possible D gene TRBD1, 5 bases. CDR3 length: 12 amino acids. V lost 8 bases and J lost 1, with 9 bases in between. From germline, CDR1 is SGHDT and CDR2 YYEEEE. CDR3 region: CARTDTNTEAFF. Written as DNA, the CDR3 is TGTGCCAGGACGGACACGAACACTGAAGCTTTCTTT.

A word on this clone: Additional DNA sequences in this sample encode the identical CDR3. This chain uses TRBV9 with TRBJ2-5; 7 bases are shared with TRBD2. V lost 4 bases to trimming and J lost 0 bases; unmatched junction nucleotides: 3. The length of the CDR3 is 14 residues. The germline gives CDR1 SGDLS, CDR2 YYNGEE. The CDR3 nucleotides are TGTGCCAGCAGCCCGGGACTACACCAAGAGACCCAGTACTTC. Its translation is CASSPGLHQETQYF.

J is TRBJ1-4 and V is TRBV27, with D unresolved. Germline-derived CDR1 and CDR2 are MNHEY and SMNVEV (reference sequence). V lost 4 bases to trimming and J lost 11 bases, with 14 bases between them. The CDR3 consists of 13 residues. Here the CDR3 DNA reads TGTGCCAGCAGTTCCCCCAGCTTGGGCAAACTGTTTTTT. The encoded protein is CASSSPSLGKLFF.

In this sample, this clone turned up once. The chain is built from TRBV6-1 and TRBJ2-3; no clear D gene. The V end lost 5 bases, the J end lost 6 bases, and 9 bases lay between the germline ends. The CDR3 is 12 amino acids. Germline V gives CDR1 MNHNS, CDR2 SASEGT. The CDR3 protein is CASSPDWDTQYF. CDR3 nucleotide sequence: TGTGCCAGCAGTCCTGACTGGGATACGCAGTATTTT.

V usage is TRBV6-5 and J usage is TRBJ2-7, with no clear D. The length of the CDR3 is 14 residues. CDR1 and CDR2 from the germline V gene are MNHEY and SVGAGI. Trimming cost V 0 bases and J 2 bases, with 8 bases left between them. In nucleotides, the CDR3 is TGTGCCAGCAGTTACTCGGTACAGACCTACGAGCAGTACTTC. Its translation is CASSYSVQTYEQYF.

This clone was counted once. The chain links TRBV11-3 to TRBJ2-5, with 8 bases aligning to TRBD2. CDR3 length: 15 amino acids. Losses at the gene ends were 3 bases for V and 4 bases for J; bases not matched to a gene: 7. Germline-derived CDR1 and CDR2 are SGHNT and YENEEA. The CDR3 region has the DNA TGTGCCAGCAGCTTGAGTTCGGGAGGGGCAGAGACCCAGTACTTC. Amino acid sequence: CASSLSSGGAETQYF.

The V gene is TRBV29-1, the J gene TRBJ2-7; a possible D gene is TRBD1 (5 bases). CDR3 size: 11 residues. The germline gives CDR1 SQVTM, CDR2 ANQGSEA. V gave up 6 bases and J gave up 0 bases, with 6 bases separating them. The CDR3 region has the DNA TGCAGCGTACAGGACTCCTACGAGCAGTACTTC. Translating it yields CSVQDSYEQYF.

The chain uses TRBV23-1 and TRBJ1-5; no firm D call. TRBV23-1 is assigned to the ORF class and has an uncertain function. Trimming cost V 4 bases and J 0 bases, with 10 bases left between them. CDR3 length: 15 amino acids. CDR3 nucleotides: TGCGCCAGCAGTCTAAAGACACTTAGCAATCAGCCCCAGCATTTT. Amino acid sequence: CASSLKTLSNQPQHF.

The rearrangement uses TRBV28 and TRBJ1-5, with no clear D. Germline lookup yields CDR1 MDHEN and CDR2 SYDVKM. Between the trimmed V and J ends, which lost 2 bases and 4 bases, there was a span of 30 bases. The CDR3 is 21 amino acids. Here the CDR3 reads CASSLGQTHENQWVLNQPQHF. The CDR3 DNA sequence: TGTGCCAGCAGTTTAGGGCAGACCCATGAAAACCAGTGGGTTTTAAATCAGCCCCAGCATTTT.

This chain connects TRBV5-5 to TRBJ2-1; TRBD2 might be the D (5 bases). V was pared by 4 bases and J by 10 bases, with 15 bases between. CDR1 is SGHKS, CDR2 YYEKEE, per germline (reference sequence). The CDR3 loop spans 13 amino acids. DNA for the CDR3: TGTGCCAGCAGCCGAGAATTGCGCGGGGAGCAGTTCTTC. This codes for CASSRELRGEQFF. The complete variable domain, with remaining parts taken from reference TRBV5-5 and TRBJ2-1, reads DAGVTQSPTHLIKTRGQQVTLRCSPISGHKSVSWYQQVLGQGPQFIFQYYEKEERGRGNFPDRFSARQFPNYSSELNVNALLLGDSALYLCASSRELRGEQFFGPGTRLTVL.

The chain has TRBV2 and TRBJ2-3, with D tentatively TRBD2 (6 bases). V was cut by 10 bases and J by 3 bases, with 17 bases left in between. The CDR3 consists of 14 residues. Germline CDR1 reads SNHLY; CDR2 reads FYNNEI. Here the CDR3 reads CAISKGLPTDTQYF. For the CDR3, the DNA is TGTGCCATCTCCAAGGGACTGCCGACAGATACGCAGTATTTT.

The chain couples TRBV5-1 to TRBJ2-3; TRBD1 might be the D (5 bases). The CDR3 consists of 15 residues. V shed 4 bases and J shed 0 bases, with 12 bases lying between them. Germline V lookup: CDR1 SGHRS, CDR2 YFSETQ. The CDR3 here is CASSIQGGSTDTQYF. CDR3 sequence (DNA): TGCGCCAGCAGCATTCAGGGTGGCAGCACAGATACGCAGTATTTT.

The genes are TRBV11-3 and TRBJ2-7, with D perhaps matching TRBD1 (6 bases). The ends were cut back, 5 bases at V and 2 bases at J, with 16 bases in the middle. The germline gives CDR1 SGHNT, CDR2 YENEEA. The CDR3 contains 15 residues. CDR3 region: CASSQGQPFPYEQYF. The CDR3 DNA follows: TGTGCCAGCAGCCAGGGGCAGCCGTTCCCCTACGAGCAGTACTTC.

CDR3 residues: CATSRASGVRSYEQYF. CDR3 sequence (DNA): TGTGCCACCAGCAGAGCTAGCGGGGTCAGATCCTACGAGCAGTACTTC. This chain connects TRBV15 to TRBJ2-7; TRBD2 matches at 9 bases. Germline assignment: CDR1 LNHNV and CDR2 YYDKDF (reference sequence). The J segment lost 1 base and the V segment lost 1 base, leaving 5 bases of the junction unmatched. The CDR3 covers 16 residues.